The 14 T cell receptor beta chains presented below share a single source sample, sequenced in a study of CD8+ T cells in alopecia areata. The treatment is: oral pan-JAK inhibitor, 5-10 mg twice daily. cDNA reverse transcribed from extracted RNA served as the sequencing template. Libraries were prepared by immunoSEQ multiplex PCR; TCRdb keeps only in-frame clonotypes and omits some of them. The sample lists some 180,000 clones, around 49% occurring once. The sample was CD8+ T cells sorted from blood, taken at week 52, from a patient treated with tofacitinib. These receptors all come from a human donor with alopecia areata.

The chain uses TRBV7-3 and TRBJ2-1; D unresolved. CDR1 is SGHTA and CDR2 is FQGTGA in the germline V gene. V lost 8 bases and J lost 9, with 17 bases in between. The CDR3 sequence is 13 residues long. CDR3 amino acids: CASGFGAMGEQFF. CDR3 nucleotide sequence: TGTGCCAGCGGATTCGGAGCGATGGGTGAGCAGTTCTTC.

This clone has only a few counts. DNA for the CDR3: TGTGCCAGCAGCGGTAGCACAGATACGCAGTATTTT. Translating it yields CASSGSTDTQYF. The chain is built from TRBV9 and TRBJ2-3; D call uncertain. The CDR3 is made up of 12 amino acids. The V end was cut by 3 bases, the J end by 0 bases, with 2 bases between. In germline, CDR1 is SGDLS, CDR2 YYNGEE.

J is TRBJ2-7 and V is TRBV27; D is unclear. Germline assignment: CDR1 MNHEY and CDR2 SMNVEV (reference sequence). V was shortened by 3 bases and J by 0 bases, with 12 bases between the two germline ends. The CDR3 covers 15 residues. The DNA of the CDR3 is TGTGCCAGCAGTTTTTCCTGGCTTAGCTCCTACGAGCAGTACTTC. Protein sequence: CASSFSWLSSYEQYF.

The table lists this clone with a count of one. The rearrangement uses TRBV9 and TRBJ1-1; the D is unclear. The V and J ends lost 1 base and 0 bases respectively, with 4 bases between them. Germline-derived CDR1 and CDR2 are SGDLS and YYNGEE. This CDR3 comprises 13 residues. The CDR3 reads CASSVRLNTEAFF. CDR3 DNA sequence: TGTGCCAGCAGCGTAAGACTGAACACTGAAGCTTTCTTT. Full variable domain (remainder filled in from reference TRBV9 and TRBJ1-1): DSGVTQTPKHLITATGQRVTLRCSPRSGDLSVYWYQQSLDQGLQFLIQYYNGEERAKGNILERFSAQQFPDLHSELNLSSLELGDSALYFCASSVRLNTEAFFGQGTRLTVV.

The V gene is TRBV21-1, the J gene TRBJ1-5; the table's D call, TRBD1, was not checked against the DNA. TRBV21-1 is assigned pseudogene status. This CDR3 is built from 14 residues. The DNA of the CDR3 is TGTGCCAGCAGCTGGCAGGGGAAGGATCAGCCCCAGCATTTT. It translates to CASSWQGKDQPQHF.

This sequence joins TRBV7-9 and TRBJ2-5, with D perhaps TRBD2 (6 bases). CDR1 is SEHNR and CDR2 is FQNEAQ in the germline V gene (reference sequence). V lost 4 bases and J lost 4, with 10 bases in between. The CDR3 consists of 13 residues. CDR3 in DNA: TGTGCCAGCAGCTCAACTAGCAGAGAGACCCAGTACTTC. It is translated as CASSSTSRETQYF. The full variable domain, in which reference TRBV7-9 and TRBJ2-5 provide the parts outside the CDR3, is DTGVSQNPRHKITKRGQNVTFRCDPISEHNRLYWYRQTLGQGPEFLTYFQNEAQLEKSRLLSDRFSAERPKGSFSTLEIQRTEQGDSAMYLCASSSTSRETQYFGPGTRLLVL.

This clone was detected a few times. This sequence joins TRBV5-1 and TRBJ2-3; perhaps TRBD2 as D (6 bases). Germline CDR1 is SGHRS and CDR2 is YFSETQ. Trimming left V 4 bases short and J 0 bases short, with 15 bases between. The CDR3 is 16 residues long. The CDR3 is CASSGEALFSTDTQYF. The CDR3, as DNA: TGCGCCAGCAGCGGGGAGGCTCTCTTTAGCACAGATACGCAGTATTTT.

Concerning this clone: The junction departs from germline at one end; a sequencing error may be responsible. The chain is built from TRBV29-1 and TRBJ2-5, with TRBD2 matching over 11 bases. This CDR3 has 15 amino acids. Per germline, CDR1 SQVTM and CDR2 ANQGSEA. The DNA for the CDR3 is TGCAGCGTCGAAGGGACTAGCGGAGGAGCAGAGACCCAGTACTTC. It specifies CSVEGTSGGAETQYF.

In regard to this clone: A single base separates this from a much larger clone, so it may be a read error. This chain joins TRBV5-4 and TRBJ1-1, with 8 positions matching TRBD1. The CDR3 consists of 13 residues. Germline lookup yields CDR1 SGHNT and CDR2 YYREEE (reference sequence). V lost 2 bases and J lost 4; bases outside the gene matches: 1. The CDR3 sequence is CASSFTGGTEAFF. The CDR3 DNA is TGTGCCAGCAGCTTTACAGGGGGCACTGAAGCTTTCTTT.

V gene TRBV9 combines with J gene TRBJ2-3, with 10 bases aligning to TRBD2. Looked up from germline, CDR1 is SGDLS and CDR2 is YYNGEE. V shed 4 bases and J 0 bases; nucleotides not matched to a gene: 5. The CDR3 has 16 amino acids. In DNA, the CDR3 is TGTGCCAGCAGCCAAACTAGCGGGGCGAGCACAGATACGCAGTATTTT. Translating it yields CASSQTSGASTDTQYF.

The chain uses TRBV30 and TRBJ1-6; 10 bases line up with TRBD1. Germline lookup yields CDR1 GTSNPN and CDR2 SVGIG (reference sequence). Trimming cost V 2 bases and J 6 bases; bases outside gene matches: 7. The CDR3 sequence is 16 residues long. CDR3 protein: CAWSPDRGRSNSPLHF. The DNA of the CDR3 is TGTGCCTGGAGTCCAGACAGGGGGCGAAGTAATTCACCCCTCCACTTT.

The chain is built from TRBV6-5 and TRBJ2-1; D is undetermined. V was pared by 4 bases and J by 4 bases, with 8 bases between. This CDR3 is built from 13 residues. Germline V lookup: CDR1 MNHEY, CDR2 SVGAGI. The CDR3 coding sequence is TGTGCCAGCAGTTCCCTTTCATACAATGAGCAGTTCTTC. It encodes CASSSLSYNEQFF.

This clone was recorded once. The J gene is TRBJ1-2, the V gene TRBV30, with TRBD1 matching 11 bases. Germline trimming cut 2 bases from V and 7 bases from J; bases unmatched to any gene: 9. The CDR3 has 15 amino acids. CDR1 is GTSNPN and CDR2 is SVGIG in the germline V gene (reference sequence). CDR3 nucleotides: TGTGCCTGGAGTTCCTTAGGACAGGGGGCTGTTGGCTACACCTTC. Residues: CAWSSLGQGAVGYTF.

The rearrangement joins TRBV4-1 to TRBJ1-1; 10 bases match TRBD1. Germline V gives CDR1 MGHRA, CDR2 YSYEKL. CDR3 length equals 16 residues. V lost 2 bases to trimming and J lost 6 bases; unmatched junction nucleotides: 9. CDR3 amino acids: CASSQLLGTGVPEAFF. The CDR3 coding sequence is TGCGCCAGCAGCCAACTGTTAGGGACAGGGGTACCTGAAGCTTTCTTT.